This T cell receptor (beta chain) was captured by sequencing in a study of cytomegalovirus exposure and HLA in healthy donors (dated by TCRdb to about 2017). General notes on the study: In an earlier analysis of some 610 of the donors, approximately 300 Gb of sequence data and some 100 million unique TCR beta sequences from roughly 180 million T cells were reported. A later analysis re-analyzed previously published TCR beta repertoires from about 600 donors and added high-resolution HLA genotyping to study TCR occurrence patterns. A later genetic analysis took genome-wide SNP genotypes for 398 of the 666 donors and used that subset as a discovery cohort. HLA typing covered class I and class II loci at four-digit resolution. Rather than drawing on any new phenotypic data, the later analysis identified candidate immune exposures from TCR beta sequences and the way those sequences occurred across donors. Donor age, sex, ethnicity and CMV serostatus were collected together with the repertoire data. Across 300 to 400 genotyped donors of the cohort, an average of 235,054 unique TCR beta nucleotide sequences per donor were sequenced, and roughly 20% of those sequences were non-productive. About five DR-DQ haplotypes were handled as single units for association and clustering, since linkage in the cohort was strong. All discovery cohort repertoires had been generated on a single sequencing platform. The study was designed to test whether signatures of past pathogen exposure could be identified by cataloging public T cell receptors. To decide whether each TCR beta V gene segment behaved as functional or pseudogenic, an earlier analysis of approximately 600 of the donors relied on high-throughput TCR beta sequencing. Approximately 300 gigabases of sequencing data and about 92 million unique TCR sequences made up an early release that covered around 640 HLA-typed donors. A separate validation cohort of roughly 130 different subjects was used in addition to the roughly 670-subject first cohort. The study profiled the T cell repertoires of hundreds of subjects by immunosequencing and related them to cytomegalovirus serostatus. Of the 300 to 400 genotyped donors, about 84% fell in the genetic ancestry cluster associated with self-reported Caucasian donors. High-throughput TCR immunosequencing, statistical association of individual TCRs with disease status, and machine learning were combined to predict cytomegalovirus infection status. The number of donors typed differed by locus, with about 620-630 for A, B, C, DRB1 and DQB1, around 520 for DQA1, 600 to 610 for DPA1, and 472 for DPB1. General findings and caveats noted by the study authors: A further reported finding was that TCR beta sequences accurately predicted the HLA-A and HLA-B alleles for most subjects in the first cohort. Roughly uniform sequencing depth across donors was assumed in presence/absence analyses, although this assumption may not hold. According to a later analysis, TCR association rates differed among HLA loci, with DRB1 alleles showing the most associated TCRs and HLA-C alleles showing the fewest. This cohort had only TCR beta chains sequenced, and the lack of alpha or paired-chain data limited which features could be detected. Because the 87-base-pair reads could not distinguish some IMGT-functional V segments, including TRBV6-2 and TRBV6-3, those segments were excluded. Correlated functional status among segregating V segments might reflect linkage disequilibrium, but an unknown experimental factor could not be ruled out. Assigning TCR associations to individual alleles was difficult when HLA alleles, especially DR and DQ, strongly co-occurred. Because counts were too low, roughly 16 rarely observed V segments, including chromosome 9 orphons, were excluded from the earlier analysis of about 500 of the donors. Immune exposure information for the cohort was limited to CMV serostatus. The classifier was reported to diagnose cytomegalovirus status with high specificity and sensitivity in both the original and validation cohorts. According to the authors, the approach could potentially be generalized to other disease states and immunological phenotypes. HLA typing was unavailable for some donors at each locus, so association tests used only the typed subset. Compared with the roughly 700-donor mean, donors in an Asian-associated ancestry cluster had fewer N-insertions in productive TCRs, according to a later genetic analysis. An earlier analysis of roughly 570 of the donors showed that most TCR beta V segments appeared in productive rearrangements either about 87% or about 30% of the time, which broadly matched IMGT annotations. A few of the identified cytomegalovirus-associated TCR beta chains were confirmed in vitro to be specific for cytomegalovirus antigens. A later genetic analysis associated a missense DCLRE1C variant with V-gene and J-gene trimming of TCR beta chains, and an independent cohort replicated the association. According to a later analysis, parvovirus B19, influenza, CMV and Epstein-Barr virus appeared linked to several top co-occurrence clusters. At a false discovery rate of 0.05, a later analysis linked 16,000 or so TCR beta sequences to specific HLA alleles. A later analysis found that most CMV-associated TCR beta chains appeared HLA-restricted, with HLA associations seemingly driven largely by CMV exposure. In a later analysis, HLA-associated TCR beta chains were found to be more clonally expanded and to have lower generation probabilities than equally common non-associated chains. A total of fewer than 200 TCR beta chains were listed by the study as associated with cytomegalovirus. A group of highly shared sequence variants was considered likely to be a technical artifact of the sequencing pipeline. While some public TCRs were present in many individuals, most TCR sequences turned up only very rarely across donors.

The library was produced with the immunoSEQ multiplex PCR assay. For the multiplex PCR, a mixture combining 60 forward primers for TCR Vbeta segments and 13 reverse primers for TCR Jbeta segments was used. A multiplex PCR assay on genomic DNA amplified the CDR3 region of rearranged TCR beta genes. Amplified TCR beta libraries were sequenced as 87-base-pair reads on the Illumina HiSeq System. Per the source publication's procedure: Across the 670 or so repertoires, a later analysis counted 75 million to 90 million unique TCR beta chains, roughly 11 million of which were shared by at least two donors. Raw reads were error-corrected and collapsed into unique sequences with a nearest-neighbor algorithm that merged closely related sequences to remove PCR and sequencing errors. Alignment of CDR3 sequences to IMGT reference sequences was used to assign V, D and J gene segments. For a sequence to be retained, a match of at least six nucleotides was required to both a V gene segment and a J gene segment. A rearrangement was called productive if the CDR3 had no stop codons and remained in frame with V and J, and every other rearrangement was called non-productive. CDR3 was defined according to IMGT convention as the region running from the second conserved V-encoded cysteine to the conserved J-encoded phenylalanine. The earlier analysis of more than 450 of the donors excluded sequences that lacked an unambiguous match to a single V gene segment. In an earlier analysis of more than 500 of the donors, a V segment was called functional when productive rearrangements were above 56.7%, and segregating when the standard deviation between donors exceeded 5%. A statistical classification framework was built for diagnosing cytomegalovirus status from the catalog of TCR beta chain sequences. In a later analysis, TCR nucleotide sequences were compared against IMGT/GENE-DB human TR gene sequences so that V and J genes could be assigned. The TCRdist pipeline was used in a later analysis to assign CDR3 sequences and most-parsimonious VDJ recombination scenarios. In a later analysis, every TCR beta chain was defined by the combination of its CDR3 amino acid sequence and its V-gene family, and reads without a unique V-gene family were dropped. A later analysis removed 500 to 600 highly shared, low-generation-probability nucleotide sequences to deal with suspected cross-contamination and a sequencing artifact. A later analysis calculated a clonal expansion index for each public chain from normalized within-repertoire ranks of inferred template counts. Generation probabilities in a later analysis came from a VDJ recombination model fitted to out-of-frame rearrangements, and those results were checked against IGoR. A later analysis scored TCR-TCR, TCR-HLA and TCR-CMV co-occurrence with hypergeometric tests, applying a repertoire-size bias correction to TCR pairs. In a later analysis, false discovery rates were estimated by permuting HLA or CMV assignments 20 times. In a later analysis, co-occurring TCRs were grouped using DBSCAN, and TCRdist sequence similarity was added for clustering within HLA-allele-positive subsets. Repertoires with fewer than 30,000 or more than 120,000 public chains were left out of co-occurrence clustering, as were a few repertoires with anomalous nucleotide sharing. TCRdb mirrors the immuneACCESS table, restricted to in-frame sequences. Some clones are absent from its copies; in checked studies, under half trace to an unresolved V gene, and the reason for the others is unknown. V, J and clone size are those of that table, while D and trimming were read from the DNA. Present in this sample are around 170,000 clones, roughly 80% of which were seen just once. The top ten clonotypes cover around 0.75% of the sample.

The CDR3 goes from the cysteine to the phenylalanine over 15 residues. CDR3 DNA is the only sequence kept; it has 45 bases, read in frame from the first base. Germline trimming: 5 bases from V, 3 bases from J; junction bases outside gene matches: 3. Looking up the germline V gene (reference sequence) yields CDR1 MNHEY and CDR2 SMNVEV. This clone has a single count. The antigen this receptor binds is unknown. Base qualities are not at hand, and no much larger clone is one base apart. In total, just over 650 healthy bone marrow donors made up the cohort. All cohort members were sampled while nominally healthy, although unrecorded immune exposures were likely present. The donor tested CMV seronegative, placing the donor among the 350 or so seronegative members of the cohort. A peripheral blood sample was collected from each donor, and TCR beta sequencing was performed on peripheral blood mononuclear cells. Genomic DNA was extracted from the blood cell samples with the Qiagen DNeasy Blood Extraction Kit.

The chain uses TRBV27 and TRBJ2-1; 11 bases in the junction line up with TRBD1. This receptor was identified in a woman under 30 in good health and CMV-seronegative. The sequenced sample was PBMCs. The CDR3 here reads CASSPGTGGYNEQFF. The nucleotide sequence reads as follows: TGTGCCAGCAGTCCCGGGACAGGGGGCTACAATGAGCAGTTCTTC.